These 27 T cell receptor beta chains were all obtained from the same sample, sequenced in a study of OX40 agonist ivuxolimab in advanced cancers. Sequencing used immunoSEQ multiplex PCR; TCRdb keeps in-frame clones, though not all of them. Of about 96,000 clones detected, roughly 80% appear once; the ten largest clones hold under 7%. The sequencing here drew on CD4+ or CD8+ T cells sorted from blood, taken in a trial of the OX40 agonist ivuxolimab. Receptors were obtained from an adult with an advanced solid tumor such as melanoma, head and neck, liver or kidney cancer.

V gene TRBV2 combines with J gene TRBJ1-2; no clear D. V was clipped by 3 bases and J by 8 bases, with 13 bases between them. Per germline, CDR1 SNHLY and CDR2 FYNNEI. The CDR3 loop spans 13 amino acids. The DNA of the CDR3 is TGTGCCAGCAGTGACGAAATCACGAGCGGCTACACCTTC. Amino acid sequence: CASSDEITSGYTF.

V is TRBV4-3 and J is TRBJ2-3; D unresolved. Trimming removed 0 bases at V and 3 bases at J, with 10 bases between. The CDR3 covers 15 residues. From germline, CDR1 is LGHNA and CDR2 YSLEER. The CDR3 sequence is CASSQDTGRTDTQYF. The CDR3 DNA follows: TGCGCCAGCAGCCAAGATACCGGGCGGACAGATACGCAGTATTTT.

V is TRBV11-1 and J is TRBJ2-1; TRBD2 agrees at 7 bases. CDR1 and CDR2 (germline): SGHAT, FQDESV (reference sequence). This CDR3 spans 14 amino acids. Germline trimming cut 6 bases from V and 7 bases from J; bases unmatched to any gene: 9. CDR3 nucleotides: TGTGCCAGCAGTTCGAGCGGGAACCGGAATGAGCAGTTCTTC. It is translated as CASSSSGNRNEQFF.

The chain carries TRBV7-2 and TRBJ2-3; 12 bases map to TRBD2. Looked up from germline, CDR1 is SGHTA and CDR2 is FQGNSA. With V trimmed by 1 base and J by 3 bases, 5 bases remained unmatched. The CDR3 runs 17 residues. In DNA form, the CDR3 reads TGTGCCAGCAGCTTAGGGCTAGCGGGAGGGCGTACAGATACGCAGTATTTT. Protein sequence: CASSLGLAGGRTDTQYF.

This clone occurred once. V usage is TRBV29-1 and J usage is TRBJ1-1; D is ambiguous. The CDR3 extends over 10 amino acids. Trimming took off 4 bases at V and 8 bases at J, with 8 bases between the two ends. The germline CDR1 and CDR2 sequences are SQVTM and ANQGSEA. CDR3 sequence reads: CSVAGYEAFF. The CDR3 DNA is TGCAGCGTTGCCGGCTACGAAGCTTTCTTT.

This sequence joins TRBV4-2 and TRBJ2-3, with 7 positions matching TRBD2. The CDR3 spans 16 residues. The V gene's germline CDR1 is LGHNA and CDR2 YNFKEQ. Trimming took 0 bases from V and 6 from J; bases not matched to a gene: 9. The CDR3 DNA is TGTGCCAGCAGCCAAGAGGGAGGGGTCCTGGCGGATACGCAGTATTTT. Translation: CASSQEGGVLADTQYF.

This clone was observed at least ten times. This chain connects TRBV10-3 to TRBJ1-1; 9 bases fit TRBD1. The germline V gene encodes CDR1 ENHRY and CDR2 SYGVKD. After removal of 6 bases from V and 8 bases from J, the junction contained 7 bases not matched to a gene. The CDR3 is made up of 13 amino acids. The CDR3 loop reads CAIRPGQGTEAFF. The CDR3 nucleotides read TGTGCCATCAGACCGGGACAGGGAACCGAAGCTTTCTTT.

The chain is built from TRBV7-6 and TRBJ2-3; D gene unclear. Germline CDR1 SGHVS, CDR2 FNYEAQ. V lost 2 bases and J lost 3, with 9 bases in between. This CDR3 is built from 14 residues. The CDR3 DNA reads as TGTGCCAGCAGCTTAATTGGCACGACAGATACGCAGTATTTT. Protein: CASSLIGTTDTQYF.

The chain employs TRBV6-5 and TRBJ2-1, with 9 bases fitting TRBD1. The CDR3 runs 16 residues. The ends lost 2 bases at V and 5 bases at J; junction bases unmatched: 7. Germline V CDR1 and CDR2: MNHEY, SVGAGI. This chain's CDR3 is CASSYRSGTGNNEQFF. The CDR3 region has the DNA TGTGCCAGCAGTTACCGATCCGGGACAGGGAACAATGAGCAGTTCTTC.

The chain couples TRBV5-6 to TRBJ2-3; TRBD1 agrees at 7 bases. Germline trimming cut 4 bases from V and 4 bases from J; bases unmatched to any gene: 12. The CDR3 spans 16 residues. Germline CDR1 reads SGHDT; CDR2 reads YYEEEE. The CDR3 is CASSAPGQGVADTQYF. The CDR3, as DNA: TGTGCCAGCAGCGCCCCGGGGCAGGGGGTGGCAGATACGCAGTATTTT.

This clone was observed at least ten times. The chain couples TRBV29-1 to TRBJ1-5; TRBD1 matches at 9 bases. The CDR3 has 14 amino acids. After removal of 4 bases from V and 7 bases from J, the junction contained 8 bases not matched to a gene. CDR1 and CDR2 (germline): SQVTM, ANQGSEA. CDR3 DNA: TGCAGCGTTGCCATACAGGGGGCGGGGCAGCCCCAGCATTTT. It encodes CSVAIQGAGQPQHF.

The rearrangement uses TRBV12-2 and TRBJ2-7; the D call of TRBD1 is as the table states it, not checked on the DNA. TRBV12-2 is given as a pseudogene. CDR3 length equals 18 residues. CDR3 protein: CASRPIQHHRTMRYEQYF. CDR3 DNA sequence: TGTGCAAGTCGCCCAATCCAACACCACAGGACAATGCGTTACGAGCAGTACTTC.

This clone has a handful of counts. The rearrangement links TRBV6-1 to TRBJ1-1; D not resolved. Germline V gene lookup returns CDR1 MNHNS and CDR2 SASEGT. There are 13 residues in the CDR3. DNA of the CDR3: TGTGCTTTGAGGGAAGCCCCGGACACTGAAGCTTTCTTT. This sequence encodes CALREAPDTEAFF.

The chain combines TRBV27 with TRBJ2-1; tentatively, D is TRBD1 (6 bases). The CDR3 is 13 residues long. Germline CDR1 MNHEY, CDR2 SMNVEV (reference sequence). Trimming removed 4 bases at V and 6 bases at J, with 10 bases between. For the CDR3, the DNA is TGTGCCAGCAGTTCATCACAGGGCAATGAGCAGTTCTTC. Its protein is CASSSSQGNEQFF.

The V call is TRBV10-3, the J call TRBJ2-2; no clear D. The V end lost 3 bases, the J end lost 4 bases, and 12 bases lay between the germline ends. Germline V gives CDR1 ENHRY, CDR2 SYGVKD. The CDR3 is 15 residues long. CDR3 residues: CAISEPAAPTGELFF. CDR3 nucleotide sequence: TGTGCCATCAGTGAACCGGCAGCCCCCACCGGGGAGCTGTTTTTT.

This chain connects TRBV10-2 to TRBJ2-1, with a tentative D call TRBD2 (6 bases). CDR3 size: 15 residues. Germline values: CDR1 WSHSY, CDR2 SAAADI. The germline V and J ends were trimmed by 0 bases and 5 bases, with 11 bases remaining between them. The CDR3 loop reads CASSESGRENNEQFF. For the CDR3, the DNA is TGCGCCAGCAGTGAGTCAGGGCGGGAAAACAATGAGCAGTTCTTC.

The chain uses TRBV19 and TRBJ1-2, with TRBD1 as a possible D gene (5 bases). In germline, CDR1 is LNHDA, CDR2 SQIVND (reference sequence). Deletions cut 6 bases from V and 9 bases from J, with 20 bases between. The CDR3 extends over 14 amino acids. The CDR3 loop reads CASSAGTQGSSYTF. CDR3 nucleotides: TGTGCCAGTAGCGCCGGGACCCAGGGTAGTAGCTACACCTTC.

CDR3 in amino acids: CANLQGQPQHF. The CDR3 coding sequence is TGTGCCAACCTACAGGGGCAGCCCCAGCATTTT. This chain connects TRBV6-4 to TRBJ1-5; 7 bases align to TRBD1. V lost 10 bases, J lost 7 bases, and 4 bases stayed unmatched. The CDR3 spans 11 residues. Germline values: CDR1 MRHNA, CDR2 SNTAGT.

The CDR3 sequence is CASGLVLAREHSYEQYF. The CDR3 nucleotides read TGTGCTAGTGGTTTGGTACTCGCGAGGGAGCACTCCTACGAGCAGTACTTC. The V and J genes are TRBV12-5 and TRBJ2-7; tentative D call: TRBD2 (5 bases). The V end lost 0 bases, the J end lost 0 bases, and 15 bases lay between the germline ends. The CDR3 extends over 17 amino acids. Germline V lookup: CDR1 LGHNT, CDR2 FRNRAP.

The chain joins TRBV12-2 to TRBJ2-2; TRBD2, the table's D call, was not compared with the DNA. TRBV12-2 is a pseudogene locus. The CDR3 is 16 residues long. In DNA form, the CDR3 reads TGTGCAAGTCGCTCCCTAGTCCCCAAGAACACCGGGGAGCTGTTTTTT. As protein: CASRSLVPKNTGELFF.

V is TRBV2 and J is TRBJ1-5; a weak D match, TRBD1 (5 bases). Trimming shortened V by 1 base and J by 1 base, and 8 bases separated the two germline ends. CDR3 length equals 15 residues. Germline CDR1 is SNHLY and CDR2 is FYNNEI. The CDR3 nucleotides are TGTGCCAGCAGTGAAGGGGGGTGGAGCAATCAGCCCCAGCATTTT. It is translated as CASSEGGWSNQPQHF.

CDR3 in DNA: TGCGCCAGCAGCCAAGTAGGTCCTCCCCTAGCAGGACGATCCGAGCAGTACTTC. Translated: CASSQVGPPLAGRSEQYF. The rearrangement joins TRBV4-1 to TRBJ2-7; a weak D match, TRBD2 (5 bases). CDR3 length: 18 residues. V lost 1 base and J lost 6, with 25 bases in between. In germline, CDR1 is MGHRA, CDR2 YSYEKL.

This chain links TRBV6-4 with TRBJ2-4; 11 positions match TRBD1. The CDR3 is 20 residues long. The V gene end was trimmed by 0 bases and the J gene end by 3 bases; junction bases not matched to a gene: 13. Germline V lookup: CDR1 MRHNA, CDR2 SNTAGT. CDR3 bases: TGTGCCAGCAGTGACTCTAGGACAGGGGGCACTAGATGGGTCAAAAACATTCAGTACTTC. Translated: CASSDSRTGGTRWVKNIQYF.

V is TRBV4-2 and J is TRBJ2-2; D assignment may be TRBD1 or TRBD2 (6 bases each). Germline CDR1 LGHNA, CDR2 YNFKEQ. CDR3 length equals 17 residues. V was shortened by 0 bases and J by 5 bases, with 16 bases between the two germline ends. The CDR3 loop reads CASSQDRRGELTGELFF. In nucleotides, the CDR3 is TGTGCCAGCAGCCAAGATAGGAGGGGGGAGTTAACCGGGGAGCTGTTTTTT.

CDR3: CASKTAGTESDTQYF. The CDR3, as DNA: TGTGCCAGCAAAACTGCCGGGACGGAATCCGATACGCAGTATTTT. V usage is TRBV6-5 and J usage is TRBJ2-3; D tentatively reads TRBD1 or TRBD2 (5 bases each). Germline loops: CDR1 MNHEY, CDR2 SVGAGI. The CDR3 is 15 amino acids. V gave up 7 bases and J gave up 6 bases, with 20 bases separating them.

The chain uses TRBV7-2 and TRBJ2-1; D ambiguous. The V gene lost 1 base and the J gene lost 8 bases, with 9 bases spanning the gap. Germline V CDR1 and CDR2: SGHTA, FQGNSA. There are 13 residues in the CDR3. For the CDR3, the DNA is TGTGCCAGCAGCTTAGGGTTGTGGGATGAGCAGTTCTTC. It specifies CASSLGLWDEQFF.

The J gene is TRBJ1-1, the V gene TRBV9; D gene unclear. V dropped 2 bases and J dropped 0 bases, with 11 bases sitting between them. CDR3 length: 15 residues. Germline CDR1 and CDR2: SGDLS and YYNGEE. The CDR3 region has the DNA TGTGCCAGCAGCGTCTACATGTCCATGAACACTGAAGCTTTCTTT. Translation gives CASSVYMSMNTEAFF.